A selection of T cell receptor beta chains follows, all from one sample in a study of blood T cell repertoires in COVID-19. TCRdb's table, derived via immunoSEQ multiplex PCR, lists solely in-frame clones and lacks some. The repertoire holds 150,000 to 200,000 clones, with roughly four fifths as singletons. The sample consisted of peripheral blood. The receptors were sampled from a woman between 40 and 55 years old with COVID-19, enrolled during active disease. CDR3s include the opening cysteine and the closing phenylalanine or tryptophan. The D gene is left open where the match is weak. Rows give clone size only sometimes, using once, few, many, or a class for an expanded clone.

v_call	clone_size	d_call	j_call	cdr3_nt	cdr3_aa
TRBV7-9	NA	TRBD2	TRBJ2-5	TGTGCCAGCAGCTTAGGGCTAGCGGGGGCCCTGACCCAGTACTTC	CASSLGLAGALTQYF
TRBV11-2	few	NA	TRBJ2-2	TGTGCCAGCAGCTTACTAGCCCCCGGGACAATCACCGGGGAGCTGTTTTTT	CASSLLAPGTITGELFF
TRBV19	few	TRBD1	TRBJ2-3	TGTGCCAGTCTATCGACAGGGGCGGGGACAGATACGCAGTATTTT	CASLSTGAGTDTQYF
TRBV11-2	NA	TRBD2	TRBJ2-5	TGTGCCAGCAGCCTTGGAGCGGGAGGGACCCAAGAGACCCAGTACTTC	CASSLGAGGTQETQYF
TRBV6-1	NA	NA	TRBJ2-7	TGTGCCAGCAGTGAAGCGTTTAGCGCTAGCGACGACGAGCAGTACTTC	CASSEAFSASDDEQYF
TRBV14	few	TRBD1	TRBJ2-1	TGTGCCAGCAGCCCAAGGGCAGACAGGGGTTTTGAAAATGAGCAGTTCTTC	CASSPRADRGFENEQFF
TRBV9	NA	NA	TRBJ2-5	TGTGCCAGCAACCCCGGGGGTGCGGTGAGTAGTGAAGAGACCCAGTACTTC	CASNPGGAVSSEETQYF
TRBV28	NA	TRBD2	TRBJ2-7	TGTGCCAGCAGTTCGGGGACTAGCGGGCTGTTTATCTACGAGCAGTACTTC	CASSSGTSGLFIYEQYF
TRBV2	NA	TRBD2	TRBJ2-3	TGTGCCAGCAGGGCCGATGGGGGGGACACAGATACGCAGTATTTT	CASRADGGDTDTQYF
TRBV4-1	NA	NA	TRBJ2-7	TGCGCCAGCAGCCAAGCGGACCTCCCGGGGGAGCAGTACTTC	CASSQADLPGEQYF
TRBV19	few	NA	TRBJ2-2	TGTGCCAGTACCCCCCTGGGGCCGGGGGAGCTGTTTTTT	CASTPLGPGELFF
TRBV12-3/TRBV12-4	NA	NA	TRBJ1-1	TGTGCCAGCAGCCTCTCTTTGAACACTGAAGCTTTCTTT	CASSLSLNTEAFF
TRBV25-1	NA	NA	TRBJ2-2	TGTGCCAGCAGTGAATTGTGGGAGACGAACACCGGGGAGCTGTTTTTT	CASSELWETNTGELFF
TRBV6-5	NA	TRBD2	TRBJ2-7	TGTGCCAGCAGACGACTAGCGGGAGTTTACGAGCAGTACTTC	CASRRLAGVYEQYF
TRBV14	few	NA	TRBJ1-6	TGTGCCAGCAGCCAAGACCCCCGTTCACCCCTCCACTTT	CASSQDPRSPLHF
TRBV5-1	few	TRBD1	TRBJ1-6	TGCGCCAGCAGCCCCGGACAGGCCAATTCACCCCTCCACTTT	CASSPGQANSPLHF
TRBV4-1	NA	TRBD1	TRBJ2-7	TGCGCCAGCAGCCAAGACTGGAGGGACAGGGTTTCCTACGAGCAGTACTTC	CASSQDWRDRVSYEQYF
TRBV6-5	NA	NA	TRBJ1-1	TGTGCCAGCAGTTACGGGGGGGCGGCGAACACTGAAGCTTTCTTT	CASSYGGAANTEAFF
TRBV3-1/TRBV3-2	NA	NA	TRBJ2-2	TGTGCCAGCAGCCAAGAGGGCAGGGACGGGGAGCTGTTTTTT	CASSQEGRDGELFF
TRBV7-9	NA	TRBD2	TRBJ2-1	TGTGCCAGCAGCTTATCGGGCCCGACCTTCGGGAGGGCCTACAATGAGCAGTTCTTC	CASSLSGPTFGRAYNEQFF
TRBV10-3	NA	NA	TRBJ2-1	TGTGCCATCAGGGGAGGAACTGGGTCCTACAATGAGCAGTTCTTC	CAIRGGTGSYNEQFF
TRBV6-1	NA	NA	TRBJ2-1	TGTGCCAGCAGTGAACTAGCCTTGGGCTCCTACAATGAGCAGTTCTTC	CASSELALGSYNEQFF
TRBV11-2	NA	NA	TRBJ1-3	TGTGCCAGCAGCTTACGGGGAAACACCATATATTTT	CASSLRGNTIYF
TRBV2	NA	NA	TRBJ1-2	TGTGCCATCGCACAGACAGGAGCGGATGGCTACACCTTC	CAIAQTGADGYTF
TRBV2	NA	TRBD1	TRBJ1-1	TGTGCCAGCAGTGCAGGTCAGGGGGACACTGAAGCTTTCTTT	CASSAGQGDTEAFF
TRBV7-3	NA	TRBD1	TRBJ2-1	TGTGCCAGCAGCTTAATTGGGACAGATAACAATGAGCAGTTCTTC	CASSLIGTDNNEQFF
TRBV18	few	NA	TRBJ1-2	TGTGCCAGCTCACCACCGCTGTCTTCAGGGCTCTATGGCTACACCTTC	CASSPPLSSGLYGYTF
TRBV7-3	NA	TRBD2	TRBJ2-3	TGTGCCAGCTCAACGAGCGGGGGGGCCCCCCCAGATACGCAGTATTTT	CASSTSGGAPPDTQYF
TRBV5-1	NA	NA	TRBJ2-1	TGCGCCAGCAGCCACTCCTACAATGAGCAGTTCTTC	CASSHSYNEQFF
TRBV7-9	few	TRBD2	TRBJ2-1	TGTGCCAGCAGCTTAGTATCTAGCGGGAGGGCCGGTGAGCAGTTCTTC	CASSLVSSGRAGEQFF
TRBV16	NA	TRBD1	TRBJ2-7	TGTGCCAGCAGCCAATTGGGGACAGGGAGCGACGAGCAGTACTTC	CASSQLGTGSDEQYF
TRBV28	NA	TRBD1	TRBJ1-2	TGTGCCAGCAGTCCAGGGGGCGAGAACTATGGCTACACCTTC	CASSPGGENYGYTF
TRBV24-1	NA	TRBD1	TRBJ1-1	TGTGCCACCAGTGAGGGGGGGACAGGATTCGCTGAAGCTTTCTTT	CATSEGGTGFAEAFF
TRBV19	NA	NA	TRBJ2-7	TGTGCCAGTAGTATAGCCCCGGGAGAAATCAACGAGCAGTACTTC	CASSIAPGEINEQYF
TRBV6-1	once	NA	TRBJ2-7	TGTGCCAGCAGTGAATTAGCAGGGATGGATATCTACGAGCAGTACTTC	CASSELAGMDIYEQYF
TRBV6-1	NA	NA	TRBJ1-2	TGTGCCAGCAGTGAAGCGTTGGAGAGGCCACTTTATGGCTACACCTTC	CASSEALERPLYGYTF
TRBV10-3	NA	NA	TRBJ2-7	TGTGCCATCAGTGAGTCCCTAGCCAGGAACGAGCAGTACTTC	CAISESLARNEQYF
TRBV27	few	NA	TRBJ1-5	TGTGCCAGCAGTTTAGGAGGGTTTAGCAATCAGCCCCAGCATTTT	CASSLGGFSNQPQHF
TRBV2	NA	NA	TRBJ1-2	TGTGCCAGCAGTGAAGTCCGGGGTTCGTATGGCTACACCTTC	CASSEVRGSYGYTF
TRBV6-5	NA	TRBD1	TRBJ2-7	TGTGCCAGCAGTTACTCTGGGACAGGGGGCCCCTACGAGCAGTACTTC	CASSYSGTGGPYEQYF
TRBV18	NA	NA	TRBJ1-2	TGTGCCAGCTCCCAGGACACCTATGGCTACACCTTC	CASSQDTYGYTF
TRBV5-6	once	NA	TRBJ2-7	TGTGCCAGCAGCCCCGGGCGGGGTAGGTACGAGCAGTACTTC	CASSPGRGRYEQYF
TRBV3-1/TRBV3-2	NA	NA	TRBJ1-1	TGTGCCAGCAGCCAAGAGGTAGGGAGTGAAGCTTTCTTT	CASSQEVGSEAFF